Sequencing of this T cell receptor beta chain was carried out in a study of T cell responses to AZD1222 COVID-19 vaccine. General study results and limits: Seropositive AZD1222 recipients at baseline numbered only five or six. Most donors were white British and more were female, and clonal diversity was possibly underestimated. Unmutated variant regions are reportedly targeted by nearly half of spike-specific TCRs. Across spike, vaccine-associated CD4 TCRs were found, dominant at 160-218 and 743-854.

Profiled with immunoSEQ multiplex PCR; TCRdb holds only in-frame clones, not every one. In the table there are 150,000 to 180,000 clones, approximately 87% of which are singletons. This clone appeared a single time. The target antigen is unknown. The length of the CDR3 is 10 residues. CDR1 is SQVTM, CDR2 ANQGSEA, per germline. Trimming pared 5 bases from V and 2 bases from J, leaving 2 bases between. Material: peripheral blood, obtained on day 0 of MenACWY control vaccination. The receptor was isolated from an adult in good health. The J gene is TRBJ2-3, the V gene TRBV29-1; D uncertain. For the CDR3, the DNA is TGCAGCGTTTTCACAGATACGCAGTATTTT. Residues: CSVFTDTQYF.